Listed here are 29 T cell receptor beta chains from one sample, sequenced in a study of cytomegalovirus exposure and HLA in healthy donors. PCR involved 60 Vbeta and 13 Jbeta primers. The table came from immunoSEQ multiplex PCR; TCRdb's copy has only in-frame clones and leaves some out. Of roughly 140,000 clones in the sample, around 82% were seen once. Sequenced material: PBMCs. The source of these receptors is a man aged 35 to 55 in good health and CMV-seropositive.

The V and J genes are TRBV19 and TRBJ2-1; TRBD2 agrees at 9 bases. Germline values: CDR1 LNHDA, CDR2 SQIVND (reference sequence). With 3 bases clipped from V and 5 bases from J, the junction kept 11 bases outside the gene matches. The CDR3 runs 17 residues. The CDR3 DNA follows: TGTGCCAGTAGTATGGATATGGAGACTAGCGGCCACAATGAGCAGTTCTTC. This translates into CASSMDMETSGHNEQFF.

The chain is built from TRBV9 and TRBJ2-6; TRBD2 is a possible D gene (6 bases). CDR1 and CDR2 from the germline V gene are SGDLS and YYNGEE. The length of the CDR3 is 14 residues. V was trimmed by 2 bases and J by 10 bases, leaving 13 bases between them. The CDR3 here is CASSVPGTANVLTF. DNA for the CDR3: TGTGCCAGCAGCGTCCCAGGGACTGCTAACGTCCTGACTTTC.

The V call is TRBV30, the J call TRBJ2-7, with 7 bases identical to TRBD1. Germline V gives CDR1 GTSNPN, CDR2 SVGIG (reference sequence). CDR3 size: 16 residues. The ends lost 2 bases at V and 2 bases at J; junction bases unmatched: 12. CDR3 bases: TGTGCCTGGAGTACCAAACAGGGGCTCGCCACCTACGAGCAGTACTTC. The encoded protein is CAWSTKQGLATYEQYF.

The rearrangement links TRBV6-1 to TRBJ2-7, with TRBD1 identical over 7 bases. The J segment lost 3 bases and the V segment lost 6 bases, leaving 8 bases of the junction unmatched. Per germline, CDR1 MNHNS and CDR2 SASEGT. The CDR3 runs 14 residues. The chain's CDR3 is CASSEFDRVYEQYF. As DNA, the CDR3 is TGTGCCAGCAGCGAATTTGACAGGGTCTACGAGCAGTACTTC.

This clone was seen a few times. This rearrangement joins TRBV5-5 to TRBJ1-1, with D possibly TRBD1 on 6 matching bases. Germline lookup yields CDR1 SGHKS and CDR2 YYEKEE (reference sequence). The length of the CDR3 is 15 residues. V lost 7 bases, J lost 0 bases, and 16 bases lay in between. CDR3 amino acids: CASGESTGLNTEAFF. DNA of the CDR3: TGTGCCAGCGGCGAATCAACAGGGTTGAACACTGAAGCTTTCTTT.

V is TRBV6-5 and J is TRBJ1-2, with TRBD1 matching 7 bases. This CDR3 is built from 12 residues. CDR1 MNHEY and CDR2 SVGAGI come from the germline V gene. V trimming: 5 bases; J trimming: 6 bases; junction bases outside the gene matches: 3. The CDR3 DNA is TGTGCCAGCAGTCTACAGGGGAATGGCTACACCTTC. The encoded protein is CASSLQGNGYTF.

The chain is built from TRBV5-6 and TRBJ1-2, with a weak D call TRBD1 (5 bases). Per germline, CDR1 SGHDT and CDR2 YYEEEE. The CDR3 has 13 residues. Trimming pared 9 bases from V and 4 bases from J, leaving 16 bases between. The CDR3 sequence is CATSWEGTYGYTF. The CDR3 DNA sequence: TGTGCCACCTCATGGGAGGGGACCTATGGCTACACCTTC.

This chain joins TRBV29-1 and TRBJ2-3; 10 bases agree with TRBD1. Germline V CDR1 and CDR2: SQVTM, ANQGSEA. The CDR3 has 14 amino acids. The V segment lost 5 bases and the J segment 6 bases; nucleotides outside the gene matches: 8. The DNA for the CDR3 is TGCAGCGTTTCGCCGGGACAGGGGCAGGATACGCAGTATTTT. The encoded protein is CSVSPGQGQDTQYF.

The V gene is TRBV6-5, the J gene TRBJ1-3; D gene uncertain. V lost 0 bases to trimming and J lost 4 bases, with 10 bases between them. The CDR3 length is 15 residues. The germline V gene has CDR1 MNHEY and CDR2 SVGAGI. The CDR3 sequence: CASSYSGRWGNTIYF. The CDR3 nucleotides read TGTGCCAGCAGTTACTCGGGCAGGTGGGGAAACACCATATATTTT.

The chain's CDR3 is CASSSQGTEAFF. Written as DNA, the CDR3 is TGTGCCAGCAGTTCTCAGGGCACTGAAGCTTTCTTT. The V call is TRBV2, the J call TRBJ1-1, with a tentative D call TRBD1 (5 bases). CDR1 and CDR2 (germline): SNHLY, FYNNEI. CDR3 length: 12 residues. V was shortened by 5 bases and J by 4 bases, with 8 bases between the two germline ends. The full variable domain, rest sourced from reference TRBV2 and TRBJ1-1, is EPEVTQTPSHQVTQMGQEVILRCVPISNHLYFYWYRQILGQKVEFLVSFYNNEISEKSEIFDDQFSVERPDGSNFTLKIRSTKLEDSAMYFCASSSQGTEAFFGQGTRLTVV.

A few counts support this clone. The J gene is TRBJ1-2, the V gene TRBV19; TRBD1 matches 9 bases. Germline V gene lookup returns CDR1 LNHDA and CDR2 SQIVND (reference sequence). This CDR3 comprises 15 residues. V dropped 5 bases and J dropped 4; count of bases not matched to a gene: 8. Here the CDR3 DNA reads TGTGCCAGTAGTCCCGCCGGGACAGGGTCCTATGGCTACACCTTC. Translation: CASSPAGTGSYGYTF.

In its sample, this clone was seen once. V gene TRBV6-5 combines with J gene TRBJ1-1, with D perhaps matching TRBD1 (6 bases). CDR1 and CDR2 from the germline V gene are MNHEY and SVGAGI. This CDR3 region has 14 residues. Deletions cut 2 bases from V and 4 bases from J, with 11 bases between. This CDR3 is CASSYAWTATEAFF. CDR3 in DNA: TGTGCCAGCAGTTACGCTTGGACAGCCACTGAAGCTTTCTTT.

This clone was counted only a few times. The chain is built from TRBV9 and TRBJ1-1, with TRBD1 as a possible D gene (5 bases). The V and J ends lost 1 base and 2 bases respectively, with 9 bases between them. This CDR3 spans 14 amino acids. Germline loops: CDR1 SGDLS, CDR2 YYNGEE. The CDR3 sequence is CASSVTGANTEAFF. The CDR3 bases are TGTGCCAGCAGCGTAACAGGAGCTAACACTGAAGCTTTCTTT.

This clone has only a few counts. This chain links TRBV6-7 with TRBJ1-1; D is ambiguous. TRBV6-7 is an open reading frame whose function is uncertain. CDR3 length: 15 amino acids. Trimming cost V 1 base and J 1 base, with 10 bases left between them. The CDR3 sequence is CASSYWSRGNTEAFF. The CDR3 nucleotides read TGTGCCAGCAGTTACTGGTCCCGGGGGAACACTGAAGCTTTCTTT.

The chain has TRBV5-1 and TRBJ1-6; D uncertain. With 0 bases removed from V and 5 bases from J, the gap between germline ends came to 6 bases. The CDR3 is 14 amino acids. Germline CDR1 is SGHRS and CDR2 is YFSETQ. The CDR3 sequence: CASSLVSDNSPLHF. CDR3 in DNA: TGCGCCAGCAGCTTGGTTAGTGATAATTCACCCCTCCACTTT. Variable domain in full (rest from reference TRBV5-1 and TRBJ1-6): KAGVTQTPRYLIKTRGQQVTLSCSPISGHRSVSWYQQTPGQGLQFLFEYFSETQRNKGNFPGRFSGRQFSNSRSEMNVSTLELGDSALYLCASSLVSDNSPLHFGNGTRLTVT.

The V gene is TRBV13, the J gene TRBJ2-5; D might be TRBD1 (6 bases). Judging by the DNA end, TRBJ2-7 fits better; the J call may be wrong. The CDR3 covers 17 residues. Germline V gene data show CDR1 as PRHDT and CDR2 as FYEKMQ (reference sequence). The CDR3 DNA is TGTGCCAGCAGTTCCACCCTAGGGCAGGGGAGCTACTACGAGCAGTACTTC. As protein: CASSSTLGQGSYYEQYF.

This rearrangement joins TRBV15 to TRBJ1-2, with 10 bases matching TRBD1. Germline loops: CDR1 LNHNV, CDR2 YYDKDF (reference sequence). V lost 6 bases to trimming and J lost 7 bases; unmatched junction nucleotides: 2. The CDR3 covers 12 residues. CDR3 in DNA: TGTGCCACCAGGACAGGGGGCTTTGGCTACACCTTC. Amino acid sequence: CATRTGGFGYTF.

This clone was observed a single time. V gene TRBV11-3 combines with J gene TRBJ2-1, with 9 bases lining up with TRBD2. The CDR3 loop spans 16 amino acids. V gave up 1 base and J gave up 6 bases; unmatched junction bases: 7. Germline loops: CDR1 SGHNT, CDR2 YENEEA. CDR3 protein: CASSLVLAGGRNEQFF. In DNA form, the CDR3 reads TGTGCCAGCAGCTTAGTCCTCGCGGGAGGGCGCAATGAGCAGTTCTTC.

The J gene is TRBJ2-3, the V gene TRBV27, with 9 bases matching TRBD2. Germline trimming cut 3 bases from V and 8 bases from J; bases unmatched to any gene: 12. CDR3 length: 16 residues. Germline V lookup: CDR1 MNHEY, CDR2 SMNVEV (reference sequence). CDR3 residues: CASSFSRLAVDVTQYF. CDR3 bases: TGTGCCAGCAGTTTTTCCAGACTAGCGGTGGATGTTACGCAGTATTTT.

The chain combines TRBV7-9 with TRBJ2-5; no clear D gene. The J call is uncertain, as TRBJ2-7 better fits the DNA end. Germline V gives CDR1 SEHNR, CDR2 FQNEAQ (reference sequence). The CDR3 loop spans 11 amino acids. In DNA, the CDR3 is TGTGCCAGCAGCTCCATCTACGAGCAGTACTTC. Its translation is CASSSIYEQYF.

V gene TRBV28 combines with J gene TRBJ2-7; D might be TRBD1 (5 bases). V lost 8 bases, J lost 3 bases, and 11 bases lay in between. The CDR3 totals 12 residues. The germline gives CDR1 MDHEN, CDR2 SYDVKM. The CDR3 reads CASQNTGYEQYF. The CDR3 DNA sequence: TGTGCCAGCCAAAATACAGGCTACGAGCAGTACTTC.

This clone was recorded a few times. The chain recombines TRBV27 with TRBJ1-5; 11 nucleotides agree with TRBD1. This CDR3 comprises 14 residues. V lost 5 bases, J lost 11 bases, and 8 bases stayed unmatched. Germline-derived CDR1 and CDR2 are MNHEY and SMNVEV (reference sequence). CDR3 residues: CASSPRTGGGAQHF. CDR3 bases: TGTGCCAGCAGTCCACGGACAGGGGGCGGGGCCCAGCATTTT.

CDR3 sequence reads: CASSFQGPNTIYF. CDR3 nucleotide sequence: TGTGCCAGCAGCTTCCAGGGGCCCAACACCATATATTTT. The chain couples TRBV7-9 to TRBJ1-3; D might be TRBD1 (6 bases). Germline CDR1 SEHNR, CDR2 FQNEAQ (reference sequence). The V end was cut by 3 bases, the J end by 7 bases, with 10 bases between. The CDR3 is made up of 13 amino acids.

J is TRBJ1-1 and V is TRBV29-1; no clear D. The CDR3 runs to 12 residues. Looked up from germline, CDR1 is SQVTM and CDR2 is ANQGSEA. Deletions cut 5 bases from V and 6 bases from J, with 13 bases between. The CDR3: CSVPGNGAEAFF. For the CDR3, the DNA is TGCAGCGTTCCCGGGAACGGGGCTGAAGCTTTCTTT.

The genes are TRBV7-2 and TRBJ2-1; D is undetermined. Germline V lookup: CDR1 SGHTA, CDR2 FQGNSA. The CDR3 is 15 amino acids. V lost 2 bases and J lost 6, with 14 bases in between. The CDR3 DNA is TGTGCCAGCAGCTTACGGAGCGCCAAACCCAATGAGCAGTTCTTC. Encoded protein: CASSLRSAKPNEQFF.

This sequence joins TRBV12-5 and TRBJ1-1; 7 bases are a match to TRBD1. Per germline, CDR1 LGHNT and CDR2 FRNRAP. The CDR3 runs 14 residues. V was clipped by 4 bases and J by 9 bases; unmatched bases: 11. In DNA form, the CDR3 reads TGTGCTAGTGGTTCCAATACAGGGGCCATTCAAGCTTTCTTT. Translated, it gives CASGSNTGAIQAFF.

This chain joins TRBV2 and TRBJ2-3; possible D gene TRBD2, 6 bases. The germline gives CDR1 SNHLY, CDR2 FYNNEI. V was clipped by 7 bases and J by 0 bases, with 11 bases between them. The CDR3 loop spans 14 amino acids. CDR3 amino acids: CASKRDWSTDTQYF. Here the CDR3 DNA reads TGTGCCAGCAAGAGGGACTGGAGCACAGATACGCAGTATTTT.

The V and J genes are TRBV28 and TRBJ2-1; TRBD2 matches 9 bases. The CDR3 consists of 15 residues. Germline V gene lookup returns CDR1 MDHEN and CDR2 SYDVKM. V was clipped by 7 bases and J by 0 bases; unmatched bases: 4. The CDR3 loop reads CASNEAGGSYNEQFF. The CDR3, as DNA: TGTGCCAGCAACGAAGCGGGAGGCTCCTACAATGAGCAGTTCTTC.

The V and J genes are TRBV4-2 and TRBJ1-1; tentatively, D is TRBD1 (6 bases). The CDR3 has 15 amino acids. The V gene lost 4 bases and the J gene lost 7 bases, with 19 bases spanning the gap. Per germline, CDR1 LGHNA and CDR2 YNFKEQ. This chain's CDR3 is CASSRAGADSGEAFF. For the CDR3, the DNA is TGTGCCAGCAGCCGTGCAGGGGCCGACAGTGGTGAAGCTTTCTTT.